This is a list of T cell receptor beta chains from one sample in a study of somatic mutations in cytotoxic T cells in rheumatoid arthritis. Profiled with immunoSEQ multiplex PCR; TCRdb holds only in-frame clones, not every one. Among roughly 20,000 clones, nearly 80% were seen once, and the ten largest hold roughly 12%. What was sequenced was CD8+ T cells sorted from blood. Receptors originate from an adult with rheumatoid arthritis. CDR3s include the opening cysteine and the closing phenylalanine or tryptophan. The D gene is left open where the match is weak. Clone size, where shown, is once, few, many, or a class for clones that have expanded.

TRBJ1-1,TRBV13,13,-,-,CASSSGLNTEAFF,TGTGCCAGCAGCTCGGGTCTGAACACTGAAGCTTTCTTT
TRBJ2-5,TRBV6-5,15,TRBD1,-,CASSYSWTGEGTQYF,TGTGCCAGCAGTTACTCGTGGACAGGGGAAGGGACCCAGTACTTC
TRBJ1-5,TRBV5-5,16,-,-,CASSLVGTGSKTAQHF,TGTGCCAGCAGCTTGGTAGGAACAGGGTCAAAAACAGCCCAGCATTTT
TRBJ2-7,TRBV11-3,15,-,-,CASSPSGAAGYEQYF,TGTGCCAGCAGCCCCTCAGGGGCCGCGGGGTACGAGCAGTACTTC
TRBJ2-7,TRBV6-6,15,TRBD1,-,CASSYDFRDRVEQYF,TGTGCCAGCAGTTACGATTTTCGGGACAGGGTCGAGCAGTACTTC
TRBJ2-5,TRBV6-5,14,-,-,CASSLTLSQETQYF,TGTGCCAGCAGTTTGACCCTAAGCCAAGAGACCCAGTACTTC
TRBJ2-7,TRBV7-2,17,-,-,CASSLFGWNEIPHEQYF,TGTGCCAGCAGCTTATTCGGGTGGAACGAGATTCCCCACGAGCAGTACTTC
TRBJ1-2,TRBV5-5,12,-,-,CASSADSYGYTF,TGTGCCAGCAGCGCGGACAGCTATGGCTACACCTTC
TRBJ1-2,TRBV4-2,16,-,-,CASSQDRTEGLGGYTF,TGTGCCAGCAGCCAAGATCGGACTGAGGGGCTGGGTGGCTACACCTTC
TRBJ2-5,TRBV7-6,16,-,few,CASTEGASGYQETQYF,TGTGCCAGCACCGAGGGGGCTAGCGGGTACCAAGAGACCCAGTACTTC
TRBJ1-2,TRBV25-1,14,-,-,CASSESLDSDGYTF,TGTGCCAGCAGTGAATCCTTGGACAGTGATGGCTACACCTTC
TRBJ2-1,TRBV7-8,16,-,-,CASSLAALSSYNEQFF,TGTGCCAGCAGCTTAGCGGCACTGAGCTCCTACAATGAGCAGTTCTTC
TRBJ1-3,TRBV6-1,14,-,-,CASSDAGGTNTIYF,TGTGCCAGCAGTGATGCCGGGGGGACGAACACCATATATTTT
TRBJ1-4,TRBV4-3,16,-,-,CASSQVFVATNEKLFF,TGCGCCAGCAGCCAAGTTTTCGTTGCAACTAATGAAAAACTGTTTTTT
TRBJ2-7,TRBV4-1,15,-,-,CASSQLSMGKYEQYF,TGCGCCAGCAGCCAACTCAGTATGGGGAAATACGAGCAGTACTTC
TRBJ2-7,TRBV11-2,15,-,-,CASSPRGTNSYEQYF,TGTGCCAGCAGCCCTCGGGGGACAAACTCCTACGAGCAGTACTTC
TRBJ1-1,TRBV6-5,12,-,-,CAIGDLNTEAFF,TGTGCGATAGGGGACTTGAACACTGAAGCTTTCTTT
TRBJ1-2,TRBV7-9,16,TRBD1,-,CASSLQPGTGLNGYTF,TGTGCCAGCAGCCTACAACCTGGGACAGGGCTGAATGGCTACACCTTC
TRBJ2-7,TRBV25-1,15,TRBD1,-,CASSFGQGPTYEQYF,TGTGCCAGCAGTTTTGGACAGGGCCCTACCTACGAGCAGTACTTC
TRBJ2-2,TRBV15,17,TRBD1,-,CATSRDYGTGGTGELFF,TGTGCCACCAGCAGAGATTATGGGACAGGGGGCACCGGGGAGCTGTTTTTT
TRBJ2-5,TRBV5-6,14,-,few,CASSPGTLQETQYF,TGTGCCAGCAGCCCTGGGACTCTACAAGAGACCCAGTACTTC
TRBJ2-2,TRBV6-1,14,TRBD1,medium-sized,CASSGQGDTGELFF,TGTGCCAGCAGTGGACAGGGGGACACCGGGGAGCTGTTTTTT
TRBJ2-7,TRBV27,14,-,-,CASSLLPRGGEQYF,TGTGCCAGCAGTTTACTCCCACGAGGGGGCGAGCAGTACTTC
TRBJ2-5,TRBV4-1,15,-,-,CASSPRQTSQETQYF,TGCGCCAGCAGCCCCCGACAGACGAGCCAAGAGACCCAGTACTTC
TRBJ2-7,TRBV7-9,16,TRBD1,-,CASSPAATGEPYEQYF,TGTGCCAGCAGCCCCGCCGCCACAGGGGAACCCTACGAGCAGTACTTC
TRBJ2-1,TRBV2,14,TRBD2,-,CASAGLAGGNEQFF,TGTGCCAGCGCGGGACTAGCGGGGGGCAATGAGCAGTTCTTC
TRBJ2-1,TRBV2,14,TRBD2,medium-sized,CASRTSGGTNEQFF,TGTGCCAGCAGGACTAGCGGGGGCACCAATGAGCAGTTCTTC
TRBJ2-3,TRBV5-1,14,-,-,CASSLETEWDTQYF,TGCGCCAGCAGCTTGGAAACCGAATGGGATACGCAGTATTTT
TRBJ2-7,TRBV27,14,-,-,CASSGSGITYEQYF,TGTGCCAGCAGTGGTTCCGGGATCACCTACGAGCAGTACTTC
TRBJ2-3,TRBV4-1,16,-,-,CASSQDPTGGADTQYF,TGCGCCAGCAGCCAAGATCCTACGGGTGGAGCAGATACGCAGTATTTT
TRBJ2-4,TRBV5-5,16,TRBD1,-,CASSPIGQVAKNIQYF,TGTGCCAGCAGCCCCATAGGACAGGTGGCCAAAAACATTCAGTACTTC
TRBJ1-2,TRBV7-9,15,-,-,CASSLVTGVFYGYTF,TGTGCCAGCAGCTTAGTGACAGGAGTATTCTATGGCTACACCTTC
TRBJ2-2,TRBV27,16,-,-,CASSLLGFANTGELFF,TGTGCCAGCAGTTTATTAGGCTTCGCGAACACCGGGGAGCTGTTTTTT
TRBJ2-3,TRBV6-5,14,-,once,CASSWGRETDTQYF,TGTGCCAGCAGTTGGGGCCGGGAGACAGATACGCAGTATTTT
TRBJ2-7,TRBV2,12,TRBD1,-,CATRTGTYEQYF,TGTGCCACCCGGACAGGGACCTACGAGCAGTACTTC
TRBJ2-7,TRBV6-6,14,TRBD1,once,CASSSTGDSYEQYF,TGTGCCAGCAGTTCTACAGGGGACTCCTACGAGCAGTACTTC
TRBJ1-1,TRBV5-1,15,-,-,CASRSSSRGNTEAFF,TGCGCCAGCAGGAGTTCGAGCAGGGGGAACACTGAAGCTTTCTTT